These 13 T cell receptor beta chains were all obtained from the same sample, sequenced in a study of blood T cell repertoires in COVID-19. Clones were sequenced by immunoSEQ multiplex PCR, and TCRdb holds only the in-frame ones, with some missing. The table lists hundreds of thousands of clones, roughly nine tenths of them singletons. Sequencing used peripheral blood. These receptors were obtained from a man aged 40-49 years with acute or convalescent COVID-19.

V usage is TRBV5-1 and J usage is TRBJ1-4; possible D gene TRBD1, 5 bases. The CDR3 spans 16 residues. Germline CDR1 and CDR2: SGHRS and YFSETQ. V was cut by 3 bases and J by 8 bases, with 20 bases left in between. The CDR3 here is CASSSPDSDRGEKLFF. The CDR3 coding sequence is TGCGCCAGCAGCTCGCCTGATTCGGACCGGGGGGAAAAACTGTTTTTT.

This clone was counted once. The chain links TRBV28 to TRBJ2-1; 8 bases line up with TRBD2. This CDR3 has 14 amino acids. J was trimmed by 8 bases and V by 2 bases; bases with no gene match: 5. CDR1 and CDR2 (germline): MDHEN, SYDVKM. The CDR3 loop reads CASSLPGGPHEQFF. The CDR3 nucleotides read TGTGCCAGCAGTTTACCGGGAGGGCCCCATGAGCAGTTCTTC.

The rearrangement links TRBV6-5 to TRBJ1-5, with TRBD1 as a possible D gene (5 bases). Germline V gene sequence: CDR1 MNHEY, CDR2 SVGAGI. Trimming left V 6 bases short and J 6 bases short, with 15 bases between. The CDR3 consists of 14 residues. CDR3 sequence reads: CASRPRQIGQPQHF. The CDR3 nucleotides are TGTGCCAGCAGGCCACGACAGATAGGTCAGCCCCAGCATTTT.

The J gene is TRBJ1-5, the V gene TRBV24-1; 8 bases align to TRBD1. Germline CDR1 is KGHDR and CDR2 is SFDVKD. V shed 4 bases, J shed 4 bases, and the junction held 8 bases outside the gene matches. The CDR3 length is 16 residues. The CDR3 nucleotides are TGTGCCACCAGTGAAGGAGGGACAGGCCGAAATCAGCCCCAGCATTTT. It codes for CATSEGGTGRNQPQHF.

The chain links TRBV7-8 to TRBJ1-5; 11 nucleotides match TRBD1. V shed 7 bases, J shed 5 bases, and the junction held 13 bases outside the gene matches. This CDR3 is 17 amino acids long. Germline loops: CDR1 SGHVS, CDR2 FQNEAQ. CDR3 region: CASTLSYPGQGDQPQHF. The CDR3 DNA follows: TGTGCCAGCACCCTTAGTTACCCGGGACAGGGGGATCAGCCCCAGCATTTT.

J is TRBJ2-2 and V is TRBV7-6; 13 bases agree with TRBD2. V was pared by 5 bases and J by 4 bases, with 4 bases of the junction left unmatched. The CDR3 is 16 residues long. Germline CDR1 reads SGHVS; CDR2 reads FNYEAQ. The CDR3 sequence: CASSHGTSGITGELFF. CDR3 in DNA: TGTGCCAGCAGCCACGGGACTAGCGGGATCACCGGGGAGCTGTTTTTT.

The CDR3, as DNA: TGTGCCAGCTTCGGTCGGGGGGGGCTGAAGACCCAGTACTTC. This gives the protein CASFGRGGLKTQYF. The rearrangement uses TRBV28 and TRBJ2-5; 8 bases are a match to TRBD2. The CDR3 contains 14 residues. Germline values: CDR1 MDHEN, CDR2 SYDVKM. V was clipped by 8 bases and J by 6 bases; unmatched bases: 11.

The chain has TRBV10-3 and TRBJ1-2; a weak D match, TRBD1 (5 bases). The germline V and J ends were trimmed by 5 bases and 6 bases, with 16 bases remaining between them. This CDR3 contains 14 residues. Germline assignment: CDR1 ENHRY and CDR2 SYGVKD. This chain's CDR3 is CAISLNWGDNGYTF. In nucleotides, the CDR3 is TGTGCCATCAGTCTCAACTGGGGGGATAATGGCTACACCTTC.

The chain links TRBV7-9 to TRBJ1-2, with TRBD1 matching 7 bases. V gave up 5 bases and J gave up 4 bases; unmatched junction bases: 13. Germline V lookup: CDR1 SEHNR, CDR2 FQNEAQ (reference sequence). The CDR3 totals 16 residues. CDR3 sequence: CASSQEIQGLGYGYTF. The CDR3 region has the DNA TGTGCCAGCAGCCAAGAGATACAGGGGCTAGGCTATGGCTACACCTTC.

V gene TRBV5-1 combines with J gene TRBJ2-1, with 9 bases that match TRBD1. CDR3 length equals 15 residues. The germline V gene has CDR1 SGHRS and CDR2 YFSETQ. V lost 4 bases, J lost 8 bases, and 10 bases stayed unmatched. The CDR3 nucleotides read TGCGCCAGCAGCACGCCGGGACAGGGCGTCGATGAGCAGTTCTTC. Its translation: CASSTPGQGVDEQFF. Together with reference TRBV5-1 and TRBJ2-1, the CDR3 gives the full variable domain: KAGVTQTPRYLIKTRGQQVTLSCSPISGHRSVSWYQQTPGQGLQFLFEYFSETQRNKGNFPGRFSGRQFSNSRSEMNVSTLELGDSALYLCASSTPGQGVDEQFFGPGTRLTVL.

The genes are TRBV5-1 and TRBJ2-7, with 8 positions matching TRBD1. Germline lookup yields CDR1 SGHRS and CDR2 YFSETQ. V dropped 0 bases and J dropped 4; count of bases not matched to a gene: 9. The CDR3 contains 16 residues. CDR3 residues: CASSLGRTGTVYEQYF. The CDR3, as DNA: TGCGCCAGCAGCTTGGGGAGGACAGGGACGGTGTACGAGCAGTACTTC.

The chain couples TRBV19 to TRBJ1-1; tentatively, D is TRBD1 (5 bases). This CDR3 comprises 13 residues. Deletions cut 6 bases from V and 1 base from J, with 9 bases between. Germline-derived CDR1 and CDR2 are LNHDA and SQIVND (reference sequence). CDR3: CASRQDGNTEAFF. CDR3 nucleotide sequence: TGTGCCAGTAGACAGGACGGGAACACTGAAGCTTTCTTT.

A single count supports this clone. The CDR3 region has the DNA TGTGCCAGCTCGCTACCGGGACAGGGATATGAAAAACTGTTTTTT. Translating it yields CASSLPGQGYEKLFF. The chain carries TRBV18 and TRBJ1-4; TRBD1 agrees at 9 bases. The germline gives CDR1 KGHSH, CDR2 LQKENI. Trimming at V came to 6 bases and at J to 6 bases, leaving 8 bases not matched to a gene. The CDR3 covers 15 residues.